Following are 25 T cell receptor beta chains from one sample sequenced in a study of cytomegalovirus exposure and HLA in healthy donors. In the PCR, 60 Vbeta and 13 Jbeta primers were used. TCRdb's copy holds only in-frame clones and misses some; the assay was immunoSEQ multiplex PCR. In the table there are roughly 180,000 clones, more than 75% of which are singletons. The sample taken for sequencing was PBMCs. These receptors were obtained from a man aged 35 to 55 in good health and CMV-seronegative.

The chain joins TRBV27 to TRBJ2-7; D possibly corresponds to TRBD1 (6 bases). The CDR3 is 18 residues long. V lost 6 bases, J lost 6 bases, and 30 bases lay in between. CDR1 is MNHEY, CDR2 SMNVEV, per germline (reference sequence). The CDR3 nucleotides are TGTGCCAGCAGCCCCGCGACGGGAACAGGGCTGATTAAGGTCGAGCAGTACTTC. It encodes CASSPATGTGLIKVEQYF.

The rearrangement links TRBV5-6 to TRBJ1-6, with 7 bases lining up with TRBD1. The CDR3 consists of 14 residues. Germline CDR1 reads SGHDT; CDR2 reads YYEEEE. V lost 2 bases, J lost 6 bases, and 2 bases stayed unmatched. The CDR3 protein is CASSFDRANSPLHF. The CDR3 DNA reads TGTGCCAGCAGCTTTGACAGGGCTAATTCACCCCTCCACTTT.

The rearrangement uses TRBV9 and TRBJ1-1; possibly TRBD1 for D (5 bases). The germline V gene has CDR1 SGDLS and CDR2 YYNGEE. Deletions cut 3 bases from V and 10 bases from J, with 22 bases between. The CDR3 covers 15 residues. The CDR3, as DNA: TGTGCCAGCAGCGGGGGGGAGAGTCCGGGATTCTCAGCTTTCTTT. Translating gives CASSGGESPGFSAFF.

This sequence joins TRBV28 and TRBJ1-4, with D perhaps matching TRBD1 (6 bases). The CDR3 consists of 13 residues. V was cut by 6 bases and J by 6 bases, with 11 bases left in between. From germline, CDR1 is MDHEN and CDR2 SYDVKM. DNA of the CDR3: TGTGCCAGCAGAAGGGGGGGTGATGAAAAACTGTTTTTT. Translation: CASRRGGDEKLFF.

This chain joins TRBV28 and TRBJ2-7; D might be TRBD2 (6 bases). The CDR3 is 14 amino acids. V was trimmed by 5 bases and J by 6 bases, leaving 17 bases between them. Germline V gene sequence: CDR1 MDHEN, CDR2 SYDVKM. The CDR3 reads CASSPTGRTTEQYF. The CDR3 DNA sequence: TGTGCCAGCAGTCCCACTGGGAGGACCACCGAGCAGTACTTC.

This clone was found a few times. The chain carries TRBV6-1 and TRBJ2-7, with D possibly matching TRBD1 (6 bases). The ends were cut back, 5 bases at V and 3 bases at J, with 11 bases in the middle. The CDR3 totals 13 residues. The germline CDR1 and CDR2 sequences are MNHNS and SASEGT. CDR3 in amino acids: CASSPTQGYEQYF. DNA for the CDR3: TGTGCCAGCAGTCCAACACAGGGCTACGAGCAGTACTTC.

V is TRBV30 and J is TRBJ1-6; D is unresolved. Trimming removed 5 bases from V and 7 bases from J, with 6 bases in between. This CDR3 comprises 11 residues. Looked up from germline, CDR1 is GTSNPN and CDR2 is SVGIG (reference sequence). The CDR3 loop reads CAWEVNSPLHF. CDR3 DNA sequence: TGTGCCTGGGAGGTAAATTCACCCCTCCACTTT.

A single count supports this clone. This chain links TRBV7-3 with TRBJ1-6; 7 bases align to TRBD1. This CDR3 is 14 amino acids long. V was clipped by 4 bases and J by 5 bases; unmatched bases: 2. Germline-derived CDR1 and CDR2 are SGHTA and FQGTGA. The CDR3 loop reads CASSSGTDNSPLHF. The CDR3 nucleotides read TGTGCCAGCAGCTCCGGGACAGATAATTCACCCCTCCACTTT.

The V call is TRBV6-6, the J call TRBJ1-2; D might be TRBD1 (6 bases). Germline V CDR1 and CDR2: MNHNY, SVGAGI (reference sequence). V was trimmed by 4 bases and J by 0 bases, leaving 9 bases between them. The CDR3 contains 14 residues. The CDR3 here is CASSLRTANYGYTF. The CDR3 coding sequence is TGTGCCAGCAGTTTACGGACAGCTAACTATGGCTACACCTTC.

The V and J genes are TRBV14 and TRBJ2-2, with 8 bases matching TRBD1. This CDR3 comprises 14 residues. Trimming at V came to 4 bases and at J to 6 bases, leaving 4 bases not matched to a gene. The germline V gene encodes CDR1 SGHDN and CDR2 FVKESK. CDR3 in amino acids: CASSLRQGSGELFF. CDR3 sequence (DNA): TGTGCCAGCAGCCTTAGACAGGGGTCCGGGGAGCTGTTTTTT.

The chain joins TRBV30 to TRBJ2-1; TRBD2 aligns across 8 bases. This CDR3 comprises 12 residues. Germline CDR1 GTSNPN, CDR2 SVGIG (reference sequence). J lost 10 bases, V lost 0 bases, and 2 bases had no gene match. As DNA, the CDR3 is TGTGCCTGGAGTGTACGGGGGGGGGAGCAGTTCTTC. Translation gives CAWSVRGGEQFF.

This chain uses TRBV9 with TRBJ1-1; tentatively, D is TRBD1 (5 bases). V dropped 0 bases and J dropped 2 bases, with 8 bases sitting between them. The CDR3 extends over 14 amino acids. Germline V gene sequence: CDR1 SGDLS, CDR2 YYNGEE. The CDR3 bases are TGTGCCAGCAGCGTAGGGGGCAGTAACACTGAAGCTTTCTTT. This sequence encodes CASSVGGSNTEAFF.

The chain links TRBV5-4 to TRBJ1-2; 10 nucleotides match TRBD1. The J segment lost 5 bases and the V segment lost 4 bases, leaving 11 bases of the junction unmatched. CDR1 is SGHNT, CDR2 YYREEE, per germline (reference sequence). This CDR3 spans 16 amino acids. CDR3 sequence (DNA): TGTGCCAGCAGCCGATCCGTCAGGACAGGGGGGTATGGCTACACCTTC. Residues: CASSRSVRTGGYGYTF.

This clone occurred a few times. The chain employs TRBV30 and TRBJ1-5; D possibly corresponds to TRBD1 (5 bases). Trimming removed 7 bases from V and 7 bases from J, with 14 bases in between. Germline V gives CDR1 GTSNPN, CDR2 SVGIG (reference sequence). The CDR3 is 12 amino acids. The CDR3 DNA reads TGTGCCTCCTCGGGGGGGAACCAGCCCCAGCATTTT. Translating it yields CASSGGNQPQHF.

This clone has just a few counts. The genes are TRBV5-1 and TRBJ2-3, with 8 bases aligning to TRBD2. Germline assignment: CDR1 SGHRS and CDR2 YFSETQ. The CDR3 has 15 amino acids. Trimming took 1 base from V and 4 from J; bases not matched to a gene: 5. The CDR3 DNA reads as TGCGCCAGCAGCTTGACGGGCGGGGGGTCAGATACGCAGTATTTT. This encodes CASSLTGGGSDTQYF.

The J gene is TRBJ2-3, the V gene TRBV29-1, with D possibly TRBD2 on 5 matching bases. CDR3 size: 15 residues. Trimming took off 2 bases at V and 6 bases at J, with 18 bases between the two ends. Germline CDR1 SQVTM, CDR2 ANQGSEA. Written as DNA, the CDR3 is TGCAGCGTTGAATTCCTAGCTCCTCTGGGGGATACGCAGTATTTT. This translates into CSVEFLAPLGDTQYF.

Written as DNA, the CDR3 is TGTGCCATCAGTGACCACGGACAGGGGGTTGGCTACACCTTC. Its translation is CAISDHGQGVGYTF. V gene TRBV10-3 combines with J gene TRBJ1-2, with 10 bases identical to TRBD1. Germline CDR1 ENHRY, CDR2 SYGVKD. V trimming: 3 bases; J trimming: 7 bases; junction bases outside the gene matches: 5. This CDR3 is 14 amino acids long.

About this clone itself: Other DNA sequences within the sample encode an identical CDR3. V is TRBV30 and J is TRBJ1-1, with D unclear. V was trimmed by 3 bases and J by 5 bases, leaving 13 bases between them. CDR1 and CDR2 (germline): GTSNPN, SVGIG (reference sequence). This CDR3 has 13 residues. CDR3 residues: CAWSPRRETEAFF. The CDR3, as DNA: TGTGCCTGGAGCCCGAGGAGGGAAACTGAAGCTTTCTTT.

The V call is TRBV27, the J call TRBJ2-5; 8 bases align to TRBD1. Per germline, CDR1 MNHEY and CDR2 SMNVEV (reference sequence). The CDR3 extends over 13 amino acids. The V segment lost 6 bases and the J segment 4 bases; nucleotides outside the gene matches: 4. The CDR3 loop is CASRRTGSETQYF. CDR3 DNA: TGTGCCAGCAGACGGACAGGGTCAGAGACCCAGTACTTC.

The chain recombines TRBV19 with TRBJ2-1; possibly TRBD2 for D (5 bases). Between the trimmed V and J ends, which lost 3 bases and 7 bases, there was a span of 19 bases. The germline V gene has CDR1 LNHDA and CDR2 SQIVND (reference sequence). The CDR3 spans 16 residues. CDR3 residues: CASSIGLALAQNEQFF. CDR3 DNA: TGTGCCAGTAGTATTGGTCTCGCCCTAGCCCAAAATGAGCAGTTCTTC. Full variable domain (missing parts from reference TRBV19 and TRBJ2-1): DGGITQSPKYLFRKEGQNVTLSCEQNLNHDAMYWYRQDPGQGLRLIYYSQIVNDFQKGDIAEGYSVSREKKESFPLTVTSAQKNPTAFYLCASSIGLALAQNEQFFGPGTRLTVL.

The chain has TRBV7-6 and TRBJ2-7, with a weak D call TRBD2 (6 bases). The CDR3 loop spans 16 amino acids. Germline assignment: CDR1 SGHVS and CDR2 FNYEAQ. V lost 5 bases to trimming and J lost 0 bases, with 17 bases between them. The CDR3 region has the DNA TGTGCCAGCAGCCCACTCGGCCAGCGGGTCTCCTACGAGCAGTACTTC. The encoded protein is CASSPLGQRVSYEQYF.

This chain connects TRBV5-1 to TRBJ2-1; 7 bases fit TRBD2. CDR1 is SGHRS, CDR2 YFSETQ, per germline. Trimming cost V 1 base and J 7 bases; bases outside gene matches: 11. This CDR3 region has 16 residues. The CDR3 coding sequence is TGCGCCAGCAGCTTGTCCCTAGCGGTTTACGGAAATGAGCAGTTCTTC. It codes for CASSLSLAVYGNEQFF. The full variable domain, with the rest looked up from reference TRBV5-1 and TRBJ2-1, is KAGVTQTPRYLIKTRGQQVTLSCSPISGHRSVSWYQQTPGQGLQFLFEYFSETQRNKGNFPGRFSGRQFSNSRSEMNVSTLELGDSALYLCASSLSLAVYGNEQFFGPGTRLTVL.

This sequence joins TRBV6-1 and TRBJ2-7; 9 nucleotides align to TRBD1. The CDR3 is 15 amino acids. Looked up from germline, CDR1 is MNHNS and CDR2 is SASEGT. V was pared by 3 bases and J by 0 bases, with 3 bases of the junction left unmatched. The DNA for the CDR3 is TGTGCCAGCAGTGACCCGGGACAGGGCTCCTACGAGCAGTACTTC. Amino acid sequence: CASSDPGQGSYEQYF.

The rearrangement uses TRBV5-1 and TRBJ2-3; D is possibly TRBD2 (6 bases). The V end lost 4 bases, the J end lost 2 bases, and 17 bases lay between the germline ends. Germline V gene sequence: CDR1 SGHRS, CDR2 YFSETQ. There are 16 residues in the CDR3. Here the CDR3 DNA reads TGCGCCAGCAGCGCGGATCCGGGACTCAACACAGATACGCAGTATTTT. Protein sequence: CASSADPGLNTDTQYF.

This clone was observed a handful of times. The CDR3 sequence: CASSLISGQGAYQPQHF. The DNA for the CDR3 is TGTGCCAGCAGCTTAATTAGCGGGCAGGGGGCATATCAGCCCCAGCATTTT. J is TRBJ1-5 and V is TRBV11-3, with 8 bases identical to TRBD1. Per germline, CDR1 SGHNT and CDR2 YENEEA. J lost 5 bases, V lost 2 bases, and 11 bases had no gene match. The CDR3 is 17 residues long.